A selection of T cell receptor beta chains follows, all from one sample in a study of blood T cells in healthy people across ages. TCRdb re-analysed the 5' RACE reads in MiXCR, keeping a single row per CDR3 protein. The sample has around 1,500,000 distinct CDR3 sequences; 28% are singletons. Sequencing was done on a sample of blood. Receptor source: a woman in her 30s in good health. The conserved cysteine and the conserved F or W are not part of the CDR3 here. Fields, in order: J gene, V gene, CDR3 protein.

J: TRBJ2-1
V: TRBV10-3
CDR3: AISGSGYDEQF

J: TRBJ2-1
V: TRBV29-1
CDR3: SLLLAGGVNEQF

J: TRBJ2-5
V: TRBV20-1
CDR3: SARVFQTPRETQY

J: TRBJ1-2
V: TRBV29-1
CDR3: SVETANYGYT

J: TRBJ2-2
V: TRBV11-2
CDR3: ASSLVVTHNTGELF

J: TRBJ2-1
V: TRBV7-2
CDR3: ASSVSGRSYNEQF

J: TRBJ2-1
V: TRBV5-6
CDR3: ASSSTLNSNEQF

J: TRBJ2-7
V: TRBV9
CDR3: ASSTVGLRGVSYEQY

J: TRBJ2-1
V: TRBV7-6
CDR3: ASNRRLASNYNEQF

J: TRBJ1-2
V: TRBV28
CDR3: ASRHSSNYGYT

J: TRBJ2-5
V: TRBV2
CDR3: ASRKGLAETQY

J: TRBJ2-7
V: TRBV20-1
CDR3: SARDTSSPYEQY

J: TRBJ2-1
V: TRBV20-1
CDR3: SAQTGTKNNEQF

J: TRBJ1-2
V: TRBV30
CDR3: ACDRGSSYGYT

J: TRBJ1-1
V: TRBV18
CDR3: ASSPRWGGTEAF

J: TRBJ1-3
V: TRBV14
CDR3: ASSLLTGSAGNTIY

J: TRBJ2-4
V: TRBV28
CDR3: ASIEDGSPLAKNIQY

J: TRBJ1-5
V: TRBV7-2
CDR3: ASSLGTFSNQPQH

J: TRBJ2-3
V: TRBV12-3/TRBV12-4
CDR3: ASFFRPSTDTQY

J: TRBJ2-3
V: TRBV12-5
CDR3: ASGPGQYTDTQY

J: TRBJ1-6
V: TRBV3-1
CDR3: ASSQELRNSPLH

J: TRBJ2-7
V: TRBV12-3/TRBV12-4
CDR3: ASSSGTSGGEQY

J: TRBJ2-1
V: TRBV27
CDR3: ASHQAGLGQF

J: TRBJ2-1
V: TRBV7-2
CDR3: AGSLALAGSYNEQF

J: TRBJ1-3
V: TRBV12-3/TRBV12-4
CDR3: ASNSGSGNTIY

J: TRBJ2-7
V: TRBV21-1
CDR3: ASGGPCDEQY

J: TRBJ2-1
V: TRBV30
CDR3: AWETTGGSYNEQF

J: -
V: TRBV2
CDR3: ASRANGPEQY